These 16 T cell receptor beta chains came from one sample sequenced in a study of T cells in localized non-small cell lung cancer. TCRdb keeps only in-frame clones here, not all; method: immunoSEQ multiplex PCR. Here the sample spans 23,000 or so clones, roughly 92% being singletons. This material consisted of peripheral blood, taken before any cancer treatment. The source is a woman aged 40-69 years with stage I lung adenocarcinoma.

The chain combines TRBV10-3 with TRBJ1-1; perhaps TRBD1 as D (5 bases). The V gene's germline CDR1 is ENHRY and CDR2 SYGVKD. The CDR3 extends over 19 amino acids. The ends were cut back, 10 bases at V and 3 bases at J, with 33 bases in the middle. CDR3 region: CATPREGLSPDDPDTEAFF. CDR3 DNA: TGTGCCACCCCCCGTGAGGGGTTAAGTCCGGATGACCCGGACACTGAAGCTTTCTTT.

This clone occurred a few times. This chain joins TRBV6-5 and TRBJ1-2; the match to TRBD1 covers 8 bases. V shed 6 bases, J shed 4 bases, and the junction held 10 bases outside the gene matches. The CDR3 length is 15 residues. Germline V gene data show CDR1 as MNHEY and CDR2 as SVGAGI. The CDR3: CASRPDRGLAYGYTF. For the CDR3, the DNA is TGTGCCAGCAGACCTGACAGGGGTCTAGCCTATGGCTACACCTTC.

V gene TRBV10-1 combines with J gene TRBJ1-4, with a weak D call TRBD1 (6 bases). The CDR3 sequence is 15 residues long. The V gene's germline CDR1 is WNHNN and CDR2 SYGVQD (reference sequence). V was trimmed by 3 bases and J by 0 bases, leaving 8 bases between them. The CDR3 region is CASSDPGATNEKLFF. In DNA form, the CDR3 reads TGCGCCAGCAGTGATCCAGGGGCAACTAATGAAAAACTGTTTTTT.

This sequence joins TRBV11-2 and TRBJ1-1; TRBD1 matches at 12 bases. The CDR3 extends over 17 amino acids. CDR1 and CDR2 from the germline V gene are SGHAT and FQNNGV. V shed 1 base, J shed 2 bases, and the junction held 5 bases outside the gene matches. The CDR3 DNA sequence: TGTGCCAGCAGCTTAGGGGACAGGGGGCTCCAAAACACTGAAGCTTTCTTT. Its translation: CASSLGDRGLQNTEAFF. Full variable domain (outside the CDR3, taken from reference TRBV11-2 and TRBJ1-1): EAGVAQSPRYKIIEKRQSVAFWCNPISGHATLYWYQQILGQGPKLLIQFQNNGVVDDSQLPKDRFSAERLKGVDSTLKIQPAKLEDSAVYLCASSLGDRGLQNTEAFFGQGTRLTVV.

The chain is built from TRBV19 and TRBJ2-5; D is perhaps TRBD1 or TRBD2 (7 bases each). This CDR3 comprises 13 residues. The V gene lost 8 bases and the J gene lost 4 bases, with 14 bases spanning the gap. Per the germline V gene, CDR1 is LNHDA and CDR2 is SQIVND (reference sequence). For the CDR3, the DNA is TGTGCCAGTCAGGGGGGGGCGGGAGAGACCCAGTACTTC. The encoded protein is CASQGGAGETQYF.

V usage is TRBV19 and J usage is TRBJ1-1; the D is unclear. CDR1 and CDR2 from the germline V gene are LNHDA and SQIVND (reference sequence). Trimming stripped 4 bases from V and 1 base from J, with 10 bases between. The CDR3 is 14 amino acids. The CDR3 loop reads CASSSRGRNTEAFF. The CDR3 nucleotides read TGTGCCAGTAGTAGTCGGGGAAGGAACACTGAAGCTTTCTTT.

This clone was seen a few times. The rearrangement uses TRBV10-3 and TRBJ2-7, with D unresolved. The germline CDR1 and CDR2 sequences are ENHRY and SYGVKD. The CDR3 runs 12 residues. Trimming shortened V by 3 bases and J by 7 bases, and 10 bases separated the two germline ends. The CDR3 DNA follows: TGTGCCATCAGTGAAAACGGAGCAGAGCAGTACTTC. Protein sequence: CAISENGAEQYF.

This clone was found once. The chain couples TRBV6-6 to TRBJ1-2; D might be TRBD1 (5 bases). The CDR3 is 13 amino acids. The V gene's germline CDR1 is MNHNY and CDR2 SVGAGI (reference sequence). V lost 5 bases, J lost 7 bases, and 14 bases lay in between. The DNA for the CDR3 is TGTGCCAGCAGTCCCCAAGGAGGGACTGGCTACACCTTC. Residues: CASSPQGGTGYTF.

The rearrangement links TRBV10-3 to TRBJ2-1; TRBD2 agrees at 10 bases. The CDR3 loop spans 16 amino acids. The V gene's germline CDR1 is ENHRY and CDR2 SYGVKD. V trimming: 2 bases; J trimming: 7 bases; junction bases outside the gene matches: 8. The CDR3 DNA is TGTGCCATCAGTGAGAGAGCGGGAGGGTTGAGGAATGAGCAGTTCTTC. Translation gives CAISERAGGLRNEQFF.

The chain combines TRBV21-1 with TRBJ2-7. TRBV21-1 is a pseudogene. The CDR3 length is 16 residues. The CDR3 loop is CASSKRGVLSSYEQYF. DNA of the CDR3: TGTGCCAGCAGCAAAAGGGGGGTACTGAGCTCCTACGAGCAGTACTTC.

V usage is TRBV5-4 and J usage is TRBJ2-2, with 8 bases lining up with TRBD2. In germline, CDR1 is SGHNT, CDR2 YYREEE (reference sequence). This CDR3 region has 15 residues. Losses at the gene ends were 4 bases for V and 7 bases for J; bases not matched to a gene: 9. CDR3 sequence: CASSKWTGGGGELFF. The CDR3 nucleotides read TGTGCCAGCAGCAAATGGACGGGAGGGGGCGGGGAGCTGTTTTTT.

The gene calls are TRBV19 and TRBJ1-2, with D perhaps TRBD1 (6 bases). The V end was cut by 7 bases, the J end by 4 bases, with 16 bases between. Germline CDR1 reads LNHDA; CDR2 reads SQIVND (reference sequence). The CDR3 has 14 amino acids. The CDR3 DNA is TGTGCCAGTAACCAGGGGAACCCGTTCTATGGCTACACCTTC. Its protein product is CASNQGNPFYGYTF. Based on the CDR3 plus reference TRBV19 and TRBJ1-2, the full variable domain is DGGITQSPKYLFRKEGQNVTLSCEQNLNHDAMYWYRQDPGQGLRLIYYSQIVNDFQKGDIAEGYSVSREKKESFPLTVTSAQKNPTAFYLCASNQGNPFYGYTFGSGTRLTVV.

This clone was recorded a few times. The rearrangement links TRBV6-6 to TRBJ2-7; perhaps TRBD1 as D (6 bases). The germline V gene encodes CDR1 MNHNY and CDR2 SVGAGI (reference sequence). CDR3 length: 14 amino acids. Trimming shortened V by 3 bases and J by 1 base, and 10 bases separated the two germline ends. CDR3 nucleotides: TGTGCCAGCAGTTATAACAGGGATTCCTACGAGCAGTACTTC. Translation gives CASSYNRDSYEQYF.

The count of this clone is one. Additional DNA sequences in this sample encode the identical CDR3. The V and J genes are TRBV10-2 and TRBJ2-2, with TRBD1 identical over 9 bases. V lost 8 bases, J lost 5 bases, and 6 bases stayed unmatched. The germline gives CDR1 WSHSY, CDR2 SAAADI. This CDR3 contains 14 residues. CDR3 nucleotide sequence: TGCGCCAGCGGGGACAGGGTAGGAACCGGGGAGCTGTTTTTT. Amino acids: CASGDRVGTGELFF.

The chain employs TRBV2 and TRBJ2-3; 8 bases are shared with TRBD2. J was trimmed by 11 bases and V by 7 bases; bases with no gene match: 5. The CDR3 length is 11 residues. Germline values: CDR1 SNHLY, CDR2 FYNNEI. This chain's CDR3 is CASTGSGRQYF. The CDR3 DNA follows: TGTGCCAGCACGGGGAGCGGGAGGCAGTATTTT.

V usage is TRBV9 and J usage is TRBJ2-5, with TRBD2 as a possible D gene (5 bases). Germline CDR1 is SGDLS and CDR2 is YYNGEE. Trimming shortened V by 4 bases and J by 5 bases, and 15 bases separated the two germline ends. The CDR3 spans 14 residues. The CDR3 spells CASSRSPGEETQYF. The CDR3 coding sequence is TGTGCCAGCAGCCGGAGCCCCGGGGAGGAGACCCAGTACTTC.